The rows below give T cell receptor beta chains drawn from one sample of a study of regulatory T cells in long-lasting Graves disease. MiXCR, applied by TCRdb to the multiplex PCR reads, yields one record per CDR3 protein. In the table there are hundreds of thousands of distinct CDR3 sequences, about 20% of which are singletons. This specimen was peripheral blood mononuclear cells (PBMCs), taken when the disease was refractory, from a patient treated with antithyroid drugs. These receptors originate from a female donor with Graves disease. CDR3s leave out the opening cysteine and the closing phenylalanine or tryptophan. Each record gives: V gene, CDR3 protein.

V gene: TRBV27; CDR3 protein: ASSFNPGLAYGYT
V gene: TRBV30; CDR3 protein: AWSGGTGARDTQY
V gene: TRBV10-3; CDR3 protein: AIRDRGSNTEAF
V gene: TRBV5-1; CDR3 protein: ASSQSWGNEKLF
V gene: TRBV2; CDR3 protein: ASSEEADTQY
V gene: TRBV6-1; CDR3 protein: ASSLAGVYNEQF
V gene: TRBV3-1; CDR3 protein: ASSLGAGGPNQPQH
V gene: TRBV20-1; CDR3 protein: SALRGNQPQH
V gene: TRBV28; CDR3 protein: ASSLSAGAYEQY
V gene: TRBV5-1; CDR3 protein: ASSLWSSGANVLT
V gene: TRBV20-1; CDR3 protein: SARGLAVSYEQY
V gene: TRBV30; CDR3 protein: AWSVPPMGQPQH
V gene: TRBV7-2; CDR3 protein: ASSPGRGQGYGYT
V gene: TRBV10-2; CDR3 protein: ASKGQGPLTAGNTIY
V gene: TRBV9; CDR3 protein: ASSVARETEAF
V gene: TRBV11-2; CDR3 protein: ASSFRVDTEAF
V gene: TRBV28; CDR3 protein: ATRRVTETQY
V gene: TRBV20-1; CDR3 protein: SARETGSSYEQY
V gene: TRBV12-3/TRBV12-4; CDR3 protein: ANSLGPNQPQH
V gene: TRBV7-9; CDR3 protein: ASSTRTGANTEAF
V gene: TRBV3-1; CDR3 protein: ASSQGRGGKQPQH
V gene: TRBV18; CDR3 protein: ASSTARGGQQPQH
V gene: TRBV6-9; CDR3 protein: ASSYKGRETQY
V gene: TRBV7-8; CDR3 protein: ASSTGTRLQETQY
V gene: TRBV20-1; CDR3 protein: SAPGLAYEQF
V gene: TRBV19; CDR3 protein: ASSLGTGNTYEQY
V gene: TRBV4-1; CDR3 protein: ASRDIGVSEDT
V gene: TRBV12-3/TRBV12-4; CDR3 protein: ASSLAGGPQTGELF
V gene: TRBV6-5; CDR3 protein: ASSYSPGEESYNQPQH
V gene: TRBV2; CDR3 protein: ASKQGGTNEKLF
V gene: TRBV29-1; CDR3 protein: SVEDRRESTGELF
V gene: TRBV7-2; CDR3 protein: ASSSGGRETQY
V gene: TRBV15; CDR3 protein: ATSRGGGFSDYEKLF
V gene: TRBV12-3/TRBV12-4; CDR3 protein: ASSYRGISNEQF
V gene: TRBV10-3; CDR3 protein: AISEQGANYGYT
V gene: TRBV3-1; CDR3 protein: ASSQFSQGGQPQH
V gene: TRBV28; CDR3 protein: ASSSPPPGSEQY
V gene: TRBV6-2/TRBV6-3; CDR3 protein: ASSEGGRAPGTQY
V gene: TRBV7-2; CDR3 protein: ASSYRGWGYSNQPQH
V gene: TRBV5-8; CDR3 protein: ASSPGTGENYGYT
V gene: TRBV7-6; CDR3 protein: ASSFTSRGGETQY
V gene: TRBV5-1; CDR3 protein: ASSGGTTSGRDTQY
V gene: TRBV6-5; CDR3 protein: ASSYLEVSNQPQH
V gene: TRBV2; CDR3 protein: ASTDYPKNIQY
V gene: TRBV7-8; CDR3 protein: ASSYDSAQY
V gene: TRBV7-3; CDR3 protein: ASSLTPRDGYT
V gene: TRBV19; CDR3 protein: ASSRGQGEGSSHQPQH
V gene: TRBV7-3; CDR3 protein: ASSLQVVGNTEAF
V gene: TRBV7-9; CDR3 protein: ASSLERQPQH
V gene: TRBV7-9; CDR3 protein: ASSVRDQIAGELF
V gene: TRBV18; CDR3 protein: ASSPGQGTPYEQY
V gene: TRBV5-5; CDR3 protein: ASSLAEGGGYEQY
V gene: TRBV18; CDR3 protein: ASSEGQADEQY